A single sample gave rise to the 17 T cell receptor beta chains below, sequenced in a study of OX40 agonist ivuxolimab in advanced cancers. Data came from immunoSEQ multiplex PCR; TCRdb stores just in-frame clones and leaves some out. Of fewer than 25,000 clones in the sample, approximately 83% were seen once. Specimen: CD4+ or CD8+ T cells sorted from blood, collected in a trial of the OX40 agonist ivuxolimab. Source of these receptors: an adult with an advanced solid tumor such as melanoma, head and neck, liver or kidney cancer.

CDR3 in DNA: TGCAGCGTTGAACACAGCCTAACCAACTATGGCTACACCTTC. Translated: CSVEHSLTNYGYTF. The chain uses TRBV29-1 and TRBJ1-2, with D uncertain. Germline V lookup: CDR1 SQVTM, CDR2 ANQGSEA. The V end was cut by 2 bases, the J end by 2 bases, with 12 bases between. This CDR3 region has 14 residues.

The V call is TRBV27, the J call TRBJ2-1; D is uncertain. Per the germline V gene, CDR1 is MNHEY and CDR2 is SMNVEV (reference sequence). The CDR3 runs 14 residues. Trimming removed 3 bases from V and 3 bases from J, with 9 bases in between. The CDR3 coding sequence is TGTGCCAGCAGTTTGGGTGCCAGCTACAATGAGCAGTTCTTC. Its translation is CASSLGASYNEQFF.

The rearrangement joins TRBV9 to TRBJ1-2, with D maybe TRBD1 (5 bases). The CDR3 has 16 residues. Germline assignment: CDR1 SGDLS and CDR2 YYNGEE. V lost 0 bases and J lost 0, with 12 bases in between. The CDR3 coding sequence is TGTGCCAGCAGCGTAGGAGGGGACTGGACTAACTATGGCTACACCTTC. Translation gives CASSVGGDWTNYGYTF.

The chain recombines TRBV7-8 with TRBJ2-2; 13 nucleotides align to TRBD2. The ends lost 2 bases at V and 6 bases at J; junction bases unmatched: 12. The CDR3 is 19 residues long. In germline, CDR1 is SGHVS, CDR2 FQNEAQ. The CDR3 reads CASSLTPSPGLAGPGELFF. As DNA, the CDR3 is TGTGCCAGCAGCTTAACACCGTCCCCGGGACTAGCGGGACCCGGGGAGCTGTTTTTT.

The J gene is TRBJ2-2, the V gene TRBV4-1, with D uncertain. The CDR3 has 16 amino acids. V lost 1 base to trimming and J lost 4 bases, with 13 bases between them. CDR1 is MGHRA and CDR2 is YSYEKL in the germline V gene. The CDR3 region has the DNA TGCGCCAGCAGCCAAGTCTCGCCAGGACGCACCGGGGAGCTGTTTTTT. Translated: CASSQVSPGRTGELFF.

This clone is termed large (0.1 to 1%). The chain recombines TRBV10-3 with TRBJ1-1; D possibly corresponds to TRBD1 (5 bases). The germline gives CDR1 ENHRY, CDR2 SYGVKD. CDR3 length: 13 residues. The V end was cut by 8 bases, the J end by 4 bases, with 14 bases between. The CDR3 region is CAIGQGVRTEAFF. The CDR3 DNA reads as TGTGCCATCGGTCAGGGAGTGCGCACTGAAGCTTTCTTT.

The chain has TRBV7-6 and TRBJ2-5; D gene uncertain. The germline V and J ends were trimmed by 0 bases and 5 bases, with 16 bases remaining between them. Germline V lookup: CDR1 SGHVS, CDR2 FNYEAQ. CDR3 size: 16 residues. The DNA of the CDR3 is TGTGCCAGCAGCTTAGCGGGAATGCGGCTAGTGGAGACCCAGTACTTC. Translating it yields CASSLAGMRLVETQYF.

This chain connects TRBV10-2 to TRBJ1-3; unclear D gene. V lost 0 bases, J lost 6 bases, and 6 bases lay in between. Germline V gives CDR1 WSHSY, CDR2 SAAADI. The CDR3 is made up of 13 amino acids. The CDR3 protein is CASSESEINTIYF. Written as DNA, the CDR3 is TGCGCCAGCAGTGAGTCGGAGATAAACACCATATATTTT.

This clone is judged medium-sized. The genes are TRBV27 and TRBJ2-5; tentatively, D is TRBD2 (6 bases). The CDR3 extends over 14 amino acids. Trimming stripped 5 bases from V and 9 bases from J, with 19 bases between. Germline V gene lookup returns CDR1 MNHEY and CDR2 SMNVEV (reference sequence). CDR3 bases: TGTGCCAGCAGTCCCATTGGAGGGCTCTGGCCCCAGTACTTC. It is translated as CASSPIGGLWPQYF.

The chain has TRBV5-6 and TRBJ2-7, with D perhaps TRBD2 (5 bases). CDR1 is SGHDT, CDR2 YYEEEE, per germline. Trimming took 4 bases from V and 2 from J, leaving 16 bases between them. This CDR3 comprises 15 residues. The CDR3: CASSPSWELTYEQYF. Written as DNA, the CDR3 is TGTGCCAGCAGCCCATCCTGGGAGCTCACCTACGAGCAGTACTTC.

This chain uses TRBV5-8 with TRBJ2-7; TRBD1 might be the D (6 bases). Germline CDR1 SGHTS, CDR2 YDEGEE. Trimming removed 3 bases from V and 0 bases from J, with 16 bases in between. CDR3 length: 16 residues. The CDR3 DNA is TGTGCCAGCAGCTCCCTGACAGGCTTCGTCTCCTACGAGCAGTACTTC. This sequence encodes CASSSLTGFVSYEQYF.

V usage is TRBV27 and J usage is TRBJ1-2; 10 bases align to TRBD1. Germline CDR1 and CDR2: MNHEY and SMNVEV (reference sequence). This CDR3 has 17 amino acids. Unmatched junction bases numbered 12, after V lost 2 bases and J lost 6 bases. The CDR3 sequence: CASSLRGQGSGEDGYTF. The CDR3 bases are TGTGCCAGCAGTTTAAGGGGACAGGGGTCGGGGGAGGATGGCTACACCTTC.

This chain links TRBV2 with TRBJ1-5, with 7 bases matching TRBD1. This CDR3 spans 14 amino acids. The V gene end was trimmed by 5 bases and the J gene end by 3 bases; junction bases not matched to a gene: 4. In germline, CDR1 is SNHLY, CDR2 FYNNEI. Written as DNA, the CDR3 is TGTGCCAGCAGTACAGGGGAGGCCAATCAGCCCCAGCATTTT. Translating it yields CASSTGEANQPQHF.

This chain links TRBV14 with TRBJ2-5; D unresolved. This CDR3 is 12 amino acids long. Trimming left V 3 bases short and J 3 bases short, with 5 bases between. Germline CDR1 is SGHDN and CDR2 is FVKESK. This chain's CDR3 is CASSHWEETQYF. CDR3 nucleotide sequence: TGTGCCAGCAGCCATTGGGAAGAGACCCAGTACTTC.

This chain connects TRBV6-5 to TRBJ1-1; 9 nucleotides agree with TRBD1. The CDR3 covers 15 residues. Germline trimming cut 4 bases from V and 3 bases from J; bases unmatched to any gene: 6. Germline values: CDR1 MNHEY, CDR2 SVGAGI. Written as DNA, the CDR3 is TGTGCCAGCAGTTCCATAGACAGGGGGTACACTGAAGCTTTCTTT. It encodes CASSSIDRGYTEAFF.

This clone appeared a few times. This rearrangement joins TRBV4-2 to TRBJ2-7; 7 bases agree with TRBD2. With V trimmed by 1 base and J by 3 bases, 3 bases remained unmatched. From germline, CDR1 is LGHNA and CDR2 YNFKEQ. The CDR3 spans 14 residues. The CDR3 protein is CASSQAGTNYEQYF. As DNA, the CDR3 is TGTGCCAGCAGCCAAGCCGGGACTAACTACGAGCAGTACTTC.

V is TRBV27 and J is TRBJ2-1; D call uncertain. Germline loops: CDR1 MNHEY, CDR2 SMNVEV (reference sequence). This CDR3 is built from 13 residues. Deletions cut 4 bases from V and 7 bases from J, with 11 bases between. The CDR3 loop is CASSYDPLNEQFF. DNA for the CDR3: TGTGCCAGCAGTTACGACCCTTTAAATGAGCAGTTCTTC.